These 3 T cell receptor beta chains came from one sample sequenced in a study of T-cell memory formation after mild COVID-19 (dated by TCRdb to about 2021). Libraries were built with 5' RACE. Sequencing relied on an Illumina NovaSeq 6000. TCRdb reworked the public reads: Q25 trimming with fastp, MiXCR clone assembly, productive beta chains retained. Duplicate CDR3 protein sequences are folded into a single record with the most common DNA and genes. Recorded for this sample are more than 300,000 distinct CDR3 sequences; around 20% of them occurred a single time. Together, the top ten hold 21% of the sample. Sequencing used PBMCs or a T cell subset sorted from them (not recorded which). These receptors were collected from a man in his late teens or twenties who had mild COVID-19 (a few samples of this study predate the infection). The sample titles of this study are shuffled in the database, so cell type and time point are left out; the donor was told from shared clones.

The J gene is TRBJ1-6, the V gene TRBV6-5; 7 nucleotides align to TRBD1. The ends lost 5 bases at V and 10 bases at J; junction bases unmatched: 8. CDR3 length equals 14 residues. From germline, CDR1 is MNHEY and CDR2 SVGAGI. This CDR3 reads CASSRQGGESPLHF. CDR3 DNA: TGTGCCAGCAGTCGACAGGGTGGTGAATCACCCCTCCACTTT.

This clonotype appeared many times. This sequence joins TRBV7-2 and TRBJ1-1; the D is unclear. Germline loops: CDR1 SGHTA, CDR2 FQGNSA. Trimming removed 7 bases from V and 1 base from J, with 10 bases in between. CDR3 size: 13 residues. The CDR3 spells CASTPQQNTEAFF. The CDR3 nucleotides read TGTGCCAGCACCCCCCAACAGAACACTGAAGCTTTCTTT.

This clonotype was seen a few times. The chain joins TRBV4-3 to TRBJ2-3; weak D call: TRBD2 (5 bases). Germline V gene data show CDR1 as LGHNA and CDR2 as YSLEER. V lost 2 bases, J lost 1 base, and 13 bases lay in between. The CDR3 runs 16 residues. The DNA of the CDR3 is TGCGCCAGCAGCCAATCGGACTCGACGGGCACAGATACGCAGTATTTT. This gives the protein CASSQSDSTGTDTQYF.